The source of this TCR beta chain is a study of cytomegalovirus exposure and HLA in healthy donors (dated 2017 in TCRdb). At the level of the whole study: An earlier analysis of about 530 of the donors reported 250 to 300 Gb of sequence data and 95 million to 120 million unique TCR beta sequences obtained from roughly 170 million T cells. The genetic ancestry cluster associated with self-reported Caucasian donors included over 65% of the roughly 400 genotyped donors. An earlier analysis of 450 to 750 of the donors used high-throughput TCR beta sequencing to judge whether each TCR beta V gene segment behaved as functional or pseudogenic. To study patterns of TCR occurrence, a later analysis re-analyzed previously published TCR beta repertoires from hundreds of donors and added high-resolution HLA genotyping. The study used immunosequencing to profile the T cell repertoires of hundreds of subjects and linked those repertoires to cytomegalovirus serostatus. Rather than drawing on any new phenotypic data, the later analysis identified candidate immune exposures from TCR beta sequences and the way those sequences occurred across donors. Donor age, sex, ethnicity and CMV serostatus were compiled alongside the repertoire data. High-throughput TCR immunosequencing, statistical association of individual TCRs with disease status, and machine learning were combined to predict cytomegalovirus infection status. Among 300 to 450 genotyped donors of the cohort, an average of approximately 240,000 unique TCR beta nucleotide sequences were sequenced per donor, roughly 18% of them non-productive. About five DR-DQ haplotypes were treated as single units for association and clustering because of strong linkage in the cohort. An early release that covered about 600 HLA-typed donors contained about 300 gigabases of sequencing data and 80 million or so unique TCR sequences. Every repertoire in the discovery cohort had been generated on one and the same sequencing platform. A later genetic analysis used genome-wide SNP genotypes for about 60% of the roughly 670 donors, treating that subset as a discovery cohort. Class I and class II HLA loci were covered by the typing at four-digit resolution. The number of typed donors differed by locus: about 629-630 for A, B, C, DRB1 and DQB1; 500 to 550 for DQA1; 606 for DPA1; and some 470 for DPB1. Along with the roughly 610-subject first cohort, a separate validation cohort of over a hundred different subjects was used. The study aimed to test whether signatures of past pathogen exposure could be identified by cataloging public T cell receptors. Results the study describes overall, beyond this receptor: A few of the identified cytomegalovirus-associated TCR beta chains were confirmed in vitro to be specific for cytomegalovirus antigens. The authors suggested that the approach could potentially be generalized to other disease states and immunological phenotypes. Linkage disequilibrium might explain the correlated functional status among segregating V segments, but an unknown experimental factor could not be ruled out. The presence/absence analyses assumed that sequencing depth was roughly uniform across donors, and that assumption may not be true. Most CMV-associated TCR beta chains appeared to be HLA-restricted in a later analysis, and the HLA associations seemed to be driven largely by CMV exposure. A later analysis found that TCR association rates varied across HLA loci, with DRB1 alleles showing the most associated TCRs and HLA-C alleles the fewest. Specific HLA alleles were associated with more than 15,000 TCR beta sequences at a false discovery rate of 0.05 in a later analysis. While some public TCRs were present in many individuals, most TCR sequences turned up only very rarely across donors. V-gene and J-gene trimming of TCR beta chains was associated with a missense DCLRE1C variant in a later genetic analysis, and the association was replicated in an independent cohort. In a later genetic analysis, fewer N-insertions in productive TCRs were reported among donors in an Asian-associated ancestry cluster than the roughly 710-donor mean. Because counts were too low, around 17 rarely observed V segments, including chromosome 9 orphons, were left out of the earlier analysis of about 620 of the donors. Cytomegalovirus status was reported to be diagnosed by the classifier with high specificity and sensitivity in both the original and validation cohorts. In an earlier analysis of some 540 of the donors, most TCR beta V segments appeared in productive rearrangements about 87% or about 30% of the time, broadly matching IMGT annotations. The study gave a list of around 170 TCR beta chains associated with cytomegalovirus. A group of highly shared sequence variants was considered likely to be a technical artifact of the sequencing pipeline. When HLA alleles, especially DR and DQ, strongly co-occurred, TCR associations were difficult to assign to individual alleles. A further reported finding was that TCR beta sequences accurately predicted the HLA-A and HLA-B alleles for most subjects in the first cohort. HLA typing was unavailable for some donors at each locus, so association tests used only the typed subset. This cohort had only TCR beta chains sequenced, and the lack of alpha or paired-chain data limited which features could be detected. The only immune exposure information available for the cohort was CMV serostatus. According to a later analysis, parvovirus B19, influenza, CMV and Epstein-Barr virus appeared linked to several top co-occurrence clusters. In a later analysis, HLA-associated TCR beta chains were found to be more clonally expanded and to have lower generation probabilities than equally common non-associated chains.

The cohort consisted of 600 to 700 healthy bone marrow donors. At the time of sampling, all cohort members were nominally healthy, though unrecorded immune exposures were likely present. The donor tested CMV seropositive and was one of the 289 seropositive cohort members. Each donor provided a peripheral blood sample, and peripheral blood mononuclear cells were used for TCR beta sequencing. Genomic DNA extraction from the blood cell samples was performed with the Qiagen DNeasy Blood Extraction Kit. Receptors were amplified or captured by the immunoSEQ multiplex PCR assay. For the multiplex PCR, a mixture combining 60 forward primers for TCR Vbeta segments and 13 reverse primers for TCR Jbeta segments was used. The CDR3 region of rearranged TCR beta genes was amplified from genomic DNA with a multiplex PCR assay. Amplified TCR beta libraries were sequenced as 87-base-pair reads on the Illumina HiSeq System. The source study handled its data this way. In a later analysis, 70 million to 95 million unique TCR beta chains were counted across the 666 repertoires, and around 11 million of these chains were shared by at least two donors. Raw reads were error-corrected and collapsed into unique sequences with a nearest-neighbor algorithm that merged closely related sequences to remove PCR and sequencing errors. Alignment of CDR3 sequences to IMGT reference sequences was used to assign V, D and J gene segments. For a sequence to be retained, at least a six-nucleotide match to both a V gene segment and a J gene segment was required. Rearrangements were called productive when the CDR3 lacked stop codons and stayed in frame with V and J; all others were non-productive. Following IMGT convention, CDR3 was defined as the stretch from the second conserved V-encoded cysteine up to the conserved J-encoded phenylalanine. The earlier analysis of some 550 of the donors excluded any sequence lacking an unambiguous match to a single V gene segment. In an earlier analysis of roughly 600 of the donors, a V segment was called functional when productive rearrangements were above 56.7%, and segregating when the standard deviation between donors exceeded 5%. A statistical classification framework was developed to diagnose cytomegalovirus status using the catalog of TCR beta chain sequences. V and J gene assignment, in a later analysis, came from comparing TCR nucleotide sequences with IMGT/GENE-DB human TR gene sequences. A later analysis assigned CDR3 sequences and most-parsimonious VDJ recombination scenarios with the TCRdist pipeline. In a later analysis, each TCR beta chain was defined by its CDR3 amino acid sequence together with its V-gene family, and reads without a unique V-gene family were excluded. As a way to deal with suspected cross-contamination and a sequencing artifact, a later analysis dropped 592 nucleotide sequences that were highly shared and had low generation probability. In a later analysis, a clonal expansion index for each public chain was calculated from normalized within-repertoire ranks of inferred template counts. In a later analysis, generation probabilities were computed using a VDJ recombination model fitted to out-of-frame rearrangements, and the results were checked against IGoR. Hypergeometric tests were used in a later analysis to score TCR-TCR, TCR-HLA and TCR-CMV co-occurrence, with a repertoire-size bias correction applied to the TCR pairs. A later analysis estimated false discovery rates by permuting HLA or CMV assignments 20 times. In a later analysis, co-occurring TCRs were grouped using DBSCAN, and TCRdist sequence similarity was added for clustering within HLA-allele-positive subsets. Co-occurrence clustering excluded repertoires with fewer than 30,000 or more than 120,000 public chains, plus five with anomalous nucleotide sharing. Imported from immuneACCESS, the table was reduced by TCRdb to in-frame sequences with V and J called. These copies leave out some clones; in studies compared against another copy, an unresolved V gene accounts for under half, and the cause of the remainder is not known. That table gives V, J and clone size, and the DNA gave D and trimming. The table for this sample lists approximately 96,000 clones. The ten biggest clones cover just over 5.5% of the sample.

About this clone itself: Its antigen remains unidentified.

Specimen: PBMCs. The source of this sequence is a girl under 18 in good health and CMV-seropositive.

The DNA sequence reads TGCAGCGTTGCTGCCGGGACAGCGAACACTGAAGCTTTCTTT. It specifies CSVAAGTANTEAFF. The chain is made from TRBV29-1 and TRBJ1-1; the junction holds 7 bases that match TRBD1. The germline V gene provides CDR1 SQVTM and CDR2 ANQGSEA. Unmatched junction bases come to 6, with V trimmed by 4 bases and J by 1 base. CDR3 length: 14 amino acids, cysteine to phenylalanine. Of the read, only the CDR3 DNA is kept; its 42 bases are in frame from base 1. With all but the CDR3 taken from the reference TRBV29-1 and TRBJ1-1 genes, the full variable domain is: SAVISQKPSRDICQRGTSLTIQCQVDSQVTMMFWYRQQPGQSLTLIATANQGSEATYESGFVIDKFPISRPNLTFSTLTVSNMSPEDSSIYLCSVAAGTANTEAFFGQGTRLTVV.